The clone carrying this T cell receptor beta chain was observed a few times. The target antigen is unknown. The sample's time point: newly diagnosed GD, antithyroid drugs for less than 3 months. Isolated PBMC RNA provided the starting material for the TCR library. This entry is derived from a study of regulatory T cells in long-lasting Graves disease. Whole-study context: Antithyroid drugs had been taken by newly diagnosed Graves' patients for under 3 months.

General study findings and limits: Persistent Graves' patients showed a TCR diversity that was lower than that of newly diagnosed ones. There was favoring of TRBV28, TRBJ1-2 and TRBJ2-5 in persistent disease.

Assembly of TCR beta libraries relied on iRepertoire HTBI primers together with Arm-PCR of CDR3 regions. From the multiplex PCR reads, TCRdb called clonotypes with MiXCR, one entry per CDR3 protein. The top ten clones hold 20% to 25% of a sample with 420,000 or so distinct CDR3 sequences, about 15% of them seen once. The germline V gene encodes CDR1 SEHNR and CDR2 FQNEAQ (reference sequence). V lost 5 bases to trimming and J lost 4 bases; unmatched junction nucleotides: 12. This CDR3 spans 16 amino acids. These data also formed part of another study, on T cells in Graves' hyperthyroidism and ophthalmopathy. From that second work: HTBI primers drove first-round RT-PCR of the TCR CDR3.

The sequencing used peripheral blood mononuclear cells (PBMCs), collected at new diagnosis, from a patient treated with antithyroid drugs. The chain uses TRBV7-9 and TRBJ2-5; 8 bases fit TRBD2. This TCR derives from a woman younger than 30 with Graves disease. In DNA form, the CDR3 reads TGTGCCAGCAGCGCCGCTTTGAGCGGGAGTGGAGAGACCCAGTACTTC. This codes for CASSAALSGSGETQYF.